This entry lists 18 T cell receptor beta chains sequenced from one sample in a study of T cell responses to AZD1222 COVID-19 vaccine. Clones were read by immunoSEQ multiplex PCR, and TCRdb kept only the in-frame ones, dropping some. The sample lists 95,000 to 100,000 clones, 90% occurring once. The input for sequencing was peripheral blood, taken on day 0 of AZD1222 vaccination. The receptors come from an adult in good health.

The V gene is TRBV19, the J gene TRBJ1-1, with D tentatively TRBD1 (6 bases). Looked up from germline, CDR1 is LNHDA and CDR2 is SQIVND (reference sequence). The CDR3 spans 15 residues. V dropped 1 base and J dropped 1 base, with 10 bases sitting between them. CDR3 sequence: CASSIGAGENTEAFF. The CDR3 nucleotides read TGTGCCAGTAGTATAGGGGCAGGGGAGAACACTGAAGCTTTCTTT.

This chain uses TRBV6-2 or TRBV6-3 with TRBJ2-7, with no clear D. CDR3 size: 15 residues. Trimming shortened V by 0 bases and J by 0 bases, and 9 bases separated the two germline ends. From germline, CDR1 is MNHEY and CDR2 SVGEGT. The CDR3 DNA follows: TGTGCCAGCAGTTACTCGCCAGAATACTCCTACGAGCAGTACTTC. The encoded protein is CASSYSPEYSYEQYF.

The DNA of the CDR3 is TGTGCCAGCAGACTGAACAGGGAATCACCCCTCCACTTT. Its translation: CASRLNRESPLHF. The rearrangement links TRBV5-5 to TRBJ1-6; TRBD1 might be the D (6 bases). This CDR3 is 13 amino acids long. Trimming stripped 5 bases from V and 10 bases from J, with 13 bases between. The V gene's germline CDR1 is SGHKS and CDR2 YYEKEE (reference sequence).

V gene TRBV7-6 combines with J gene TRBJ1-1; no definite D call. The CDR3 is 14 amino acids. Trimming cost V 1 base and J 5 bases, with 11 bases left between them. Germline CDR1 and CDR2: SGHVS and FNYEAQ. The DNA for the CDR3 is TGTGCCAGCAGCTTAGAAGTCTGGAGAACTGAAGCTTTCTTT. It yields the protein CASSLEVWRTEAFF.

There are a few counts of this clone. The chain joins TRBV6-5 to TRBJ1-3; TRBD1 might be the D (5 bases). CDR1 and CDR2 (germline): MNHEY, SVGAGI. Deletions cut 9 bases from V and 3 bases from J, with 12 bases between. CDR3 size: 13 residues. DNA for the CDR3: TGTGCCAGTATCCAGAGGGGTGGAAACACCATATATTTT. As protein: CASIQRGGNTIYF.

The CDR3 sequence: CASSYSKNSNQPQHF. The DNA for the CDR3 is TGTGCCAGCAGTTACTCGAAGAATAGCAATCAGCCCCAGCATTTT. V and J are TRBV6-5 and TRBJ1-5; D is unclear. Looked up from germline, CDR1 is MNHEY and CDR2 is SVGAGI. The CDR3 is made up of 15 amino acids. Trimming stripped 0 bases from V and 0 bases from J, with 6 bases between.

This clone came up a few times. CDR3 sequence: CASSYSSTGNYGYTF. The CDR3 coding sequence is TGTGCCAGCAGTTACTCGTCGACAGGCAACTATGGCTACACCTTC. The chain uses TRBV6-5 and TRBJ1-2; D might be TRBD1 (6 bases). Trimming shortened V by 0 bases and J by 2 bases, and 10 bases separated the two germline ends. The CDR3 totals 15 residues. Germline V gene sequence: CDR1 MNHEY, CDR2 SVGAGI.

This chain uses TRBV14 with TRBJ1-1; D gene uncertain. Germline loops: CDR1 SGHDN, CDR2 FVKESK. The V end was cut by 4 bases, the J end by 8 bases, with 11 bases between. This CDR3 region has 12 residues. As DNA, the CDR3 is TGTGCCAGCAGCCGACAAGGCGAGGAAGCTTTCTTT. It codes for CASSRQGEEAFF. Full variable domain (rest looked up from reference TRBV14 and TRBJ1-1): EAGVTQFPSHSVIEKGQTVTLRCDPISGHDNLYWYRRVMGKEIKFLLHFVKESKQDESGMPNNRFLAERTGGTYSTLKVQPAELEDSGVYFCASSRQGEEAFFGQGTRLTVV.

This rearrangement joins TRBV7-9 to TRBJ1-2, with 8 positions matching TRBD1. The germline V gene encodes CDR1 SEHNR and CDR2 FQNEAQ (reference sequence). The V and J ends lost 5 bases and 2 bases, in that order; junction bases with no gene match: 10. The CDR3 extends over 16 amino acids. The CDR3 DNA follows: TGTGCCAGCAGCCCAATGGGGCAGGGGGCAAACTATGGCTACACCTTC. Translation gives CASSPMGQGANYGYTF.

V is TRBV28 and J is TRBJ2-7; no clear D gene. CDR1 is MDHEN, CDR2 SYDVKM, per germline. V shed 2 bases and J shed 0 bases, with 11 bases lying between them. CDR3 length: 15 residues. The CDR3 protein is CASSLDLSFSYEQYF. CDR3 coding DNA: TGTGCCAGCAGTTTAGATCTCAGTTTCTCCTACGAGCAGTACTTC.

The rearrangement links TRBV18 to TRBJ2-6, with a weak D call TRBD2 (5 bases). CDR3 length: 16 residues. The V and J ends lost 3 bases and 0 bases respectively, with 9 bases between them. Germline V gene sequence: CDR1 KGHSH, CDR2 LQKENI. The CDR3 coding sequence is TGTGCCAGCTCACCCGGACGGGACTCTGGGGCCAACGTCCTGACTTTC. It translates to CASSPGRDSGANVLTF.

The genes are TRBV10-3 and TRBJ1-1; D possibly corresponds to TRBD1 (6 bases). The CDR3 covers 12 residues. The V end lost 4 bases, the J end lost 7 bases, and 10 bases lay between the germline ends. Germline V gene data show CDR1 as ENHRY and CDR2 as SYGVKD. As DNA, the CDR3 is TGTGCCATCAGTGGTCTGGACAGTGAAGCTTTCTTT. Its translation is CAISGLDSEAFF.

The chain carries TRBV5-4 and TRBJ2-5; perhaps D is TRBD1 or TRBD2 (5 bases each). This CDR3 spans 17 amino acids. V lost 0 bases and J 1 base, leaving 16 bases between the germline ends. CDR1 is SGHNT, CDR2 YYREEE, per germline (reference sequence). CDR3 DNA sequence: TGTGCCAGCAGCTTGGAAGGCTCGGGACCCTTCCAAGAGACCCAGTACTTC. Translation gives CASSLEGSGPFQETQYF.

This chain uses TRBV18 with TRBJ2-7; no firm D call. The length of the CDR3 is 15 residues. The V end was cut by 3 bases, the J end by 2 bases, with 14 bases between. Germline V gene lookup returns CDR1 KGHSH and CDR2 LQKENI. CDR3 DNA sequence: TGTGCCAGCTCACCCTCCCAGACCCGCGCCTACGAGCAGTACTTC. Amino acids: CASSPSQTRAYEQYF.

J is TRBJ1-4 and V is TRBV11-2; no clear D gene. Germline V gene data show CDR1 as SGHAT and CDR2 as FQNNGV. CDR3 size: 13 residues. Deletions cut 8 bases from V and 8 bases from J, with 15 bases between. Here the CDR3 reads CASGLIPGEKLFF. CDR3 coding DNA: TGTGCCAGCGGACTAATTCCGGGAGAAAAACTGTTTTTT.

The CDR3 DNA reads TGTGCCAGCAGTAGTAGGGCCTATGGCTACACCTTC. Its translation: CASSSRAYGYTF. The chain carries TRBV28 and TRBJ1-2; D is uncertain. The V gene's germline CDR1 is MDHEN and CDR2 SYDVKM. Trimming left V 5 bases short and J 4 bases short, with 8 bases between. The CDR3 runs 12 residues.

CDR3 bases: TGTGCCAGCAGCCTTCACGGGACAGGGGAGAAGACCTACGAGCAGTACTTC. This encodes CASSLHGTGEKTYEQYF. The V gene is TRBV27, the J gene TRBJ2-7, with 10 positions matching TRBD1. Germline CDR1 reads MNHEY; CDR2 reads SMNVEV (reference sequence). The CDR3 runs 17 residues. V was clipped by 6 bases and J by 2 bases; unmatched bases: 13.

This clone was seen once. This CDR3 reads CASSETPALGTGAGGYTF. CDR3 nucleotides: TGTGCCAGCAGCGAAACTCCGGCCCTCGGGACAGGGGCAGGCGGCTACACCTTC. V is TRBV7-6 and J is TRBJ1-2; 10 bases agree with TRBD1. J was trimmed by 8 bases and V by 5 bases; bases with no gene match: 20. Germline CDR1 SGHVS, CDR2 FNYEAQ. This CDR3 is built from 18 residues.